The 5 T cell receptor beta chains below were found in one sample sequenced in a study of cytotoxic CD8 clonotypes in ibrutinib-treated CLL. TCRdb's table, derived via immunoSEQ multiplex PCR, lists solely in-frame clones and lacks some. Among 150,000 or so clones listed, 70% to 90% were seen once. The sequenced sample was PBMCs, obtained after 36 months of ibrutinib treatment. The source of these receptors is a human donor with chronic lymphocytic leukemia.

The CDR3 nucleotides are TGTGCCTGGAGTGTTGCCAGGGGGCGCCGGTACGAGCAGTACTTC. It yields the protein CAWSVARGRRYEQYF. The chain is built from TRBV30 and TRBJ2-7, with 8 bases fitting TRBD1. The CDR3 length is 15 residues. V was clipped by 0 bases and J by 4 bases; unmatched bases: 8. The germline V gene has CDR1 GTSNPN and CDR2 SVGIG (reference sequence).

The chain joins TRBV18 to TRBJ2-5, with D unresolved. V was trimmed by 2 bases and J by 1 base, leaving 5 bases between them. Looked up from germline, CDR1 is KGHSH and CDR2 is LQKENI. This CDR3 has 13 amino acids. The CDR3 protein is CASSPGSQETQYF. CDR3 nucleotides: TGTGCCAGCTCACCAGGGTCCCAAGAGACCCAGTACTTC.

This chain links TRBV4-1 with TRBJ2-3; 8 bases line up with TRBD2. Per germline, CDR1 MGHRA and CDR2 YSYEKL. There are 14 residues in the CDR3. V shed 4 bases and J 7 bases; nucleotides not matched to a gene: 7. DNA for the CDR3: TGCGCCAGCAGCCCCCTCCTTAGCGGGAATACGCAGTATTTT. Its translation is CASSPLLSGNTQYF.

The chain joins TRBV27 to TRBJ2-1, with 11 bases fitting TRBD1. Trimming took 10 bases from V and 3 from J; bases not matched to a gene: 8. The germline gives CDR1 MNHEY, CDR2 SMNVEV (reference sequence). CDR3 size: 15 residues. Written as DNA, the CDR3 is TGTGCCACCAAAACCGGGACAGGGGGCTACAATGAGCAGTTCTTC. Its protein is CATKTGTGGYNEQFF.

V and J are TRBV4-1 and TRBJ2-1; the match to TRBD2 covers 14 bases. This CDR3 is built from 17 residues. V trimming: 0 bases; J trimming: 10 bases; junction bases outside the gene matches: 8. Germline CDR1 is MGHRA and CDR2 is YSYEKL. CDR3 nucleotide sequence: TGCGCCAGCAGCCAAGAGCCGGGACTAGCGGGAGTAGGGGAGCAGTTCTTC. Encoded protein: CASSQEPGLAGVGEQFF.